This T cell receptor (beta chain) was recorded in a study of long-term antiretroviral therapy in people with HIV. An immunoSEQ assay, version v3.0, was performed at survey level. TCRdb's copy holds only in-frame clones and misses some; the assay was immunoSEQ multiplex PCR. Of more than 20,000 clones in the sample, roughly 86% were seen once. Germline CDR1 and CDR2: SGHRS and YFSETQ. Losses at the gene ends were 3 bases for V and 4 bases for J; bases not matched to a gene: 8. This CDR3 has 16 residues. Per donor, at least one pre-ART and at least two post-ART PBMC samples were obtained. HIV-positive participants were all treated in the United States. Each sample contained roughly 0.9-10 million cryopreserved PBMC, thawed before DNA extraction.

This TCR derives from a woman in her thirties with HIV. The gene calls are TRBV5-1 and TRBJ2-2, with 8 bases that match TRBD2. The source material was unsorted PBMCs, sampled 1.9 years after starting antiretroviral therapy. CDR3 protein: CASSSPGGASTGELFF. The CDR3 DNA reads as TGCGCCAGCAGCTCTCCGGGAGGGGCGAGCACCGGGGAGCTGTTTTTT. Full variable domain (rest looked up from reference TRBV5-1 and TRBJ2-2): KAGVTQTPRYLIKTRGQQVTLSCSPISGHRSVSWYQQTPGQGLQFLFEYFSETQRNKGNFPGRFSGRQFSNSRSEMNVSTLELGDSALYLCASSSPGGASTGELFFGEGSRLTVL.